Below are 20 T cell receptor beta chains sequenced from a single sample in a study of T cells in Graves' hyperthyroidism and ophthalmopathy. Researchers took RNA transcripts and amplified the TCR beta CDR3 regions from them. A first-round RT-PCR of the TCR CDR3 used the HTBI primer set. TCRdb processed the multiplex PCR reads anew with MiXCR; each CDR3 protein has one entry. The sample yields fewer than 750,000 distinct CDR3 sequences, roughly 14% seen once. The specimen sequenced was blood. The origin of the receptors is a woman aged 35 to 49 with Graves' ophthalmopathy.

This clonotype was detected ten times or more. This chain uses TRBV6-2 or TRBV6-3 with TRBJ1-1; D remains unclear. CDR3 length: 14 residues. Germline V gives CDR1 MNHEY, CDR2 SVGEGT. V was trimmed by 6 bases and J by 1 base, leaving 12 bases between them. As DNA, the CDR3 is TGTGCCAGCAGGCCGGAGCCACCGAACACTGAAGCTTTCTTT. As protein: CASRPEPPNTEAFF.

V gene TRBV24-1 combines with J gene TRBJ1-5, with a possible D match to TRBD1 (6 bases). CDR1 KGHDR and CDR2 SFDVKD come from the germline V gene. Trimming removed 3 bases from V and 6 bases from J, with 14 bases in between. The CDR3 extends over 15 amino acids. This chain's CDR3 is CATSDGQGFGQPQHF. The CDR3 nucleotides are TGTGCCACCAGTGATGGTCAGGGGTTTGGTCAGCCCCAGCATTTT.

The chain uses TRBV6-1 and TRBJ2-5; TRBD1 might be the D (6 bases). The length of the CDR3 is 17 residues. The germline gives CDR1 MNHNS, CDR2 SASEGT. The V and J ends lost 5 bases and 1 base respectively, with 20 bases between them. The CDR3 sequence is CASSSRDTPKGQETQYF. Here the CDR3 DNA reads TGTGCCAGCAGTAGCCGGGACACCCCGAAGGGCCAAGAGACCCAGTACTTC.

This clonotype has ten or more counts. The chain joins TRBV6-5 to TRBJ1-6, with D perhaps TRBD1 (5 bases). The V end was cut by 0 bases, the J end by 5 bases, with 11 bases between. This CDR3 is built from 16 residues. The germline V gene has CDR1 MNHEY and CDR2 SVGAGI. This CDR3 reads CASSYSIPGHNSPLHF. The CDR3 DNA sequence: TGTGCCAGCAGTTACTCGATCCCAGGGCATAATTCACCCCTCCACTTT.

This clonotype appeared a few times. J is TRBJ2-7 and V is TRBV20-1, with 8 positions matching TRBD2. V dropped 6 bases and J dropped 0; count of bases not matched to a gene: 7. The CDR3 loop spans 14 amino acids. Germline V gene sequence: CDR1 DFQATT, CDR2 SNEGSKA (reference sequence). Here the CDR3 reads CSAEAGTSSYEQYF. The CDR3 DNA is TGCAGTGCAGAAGCCGGGACTAGCTCCTACGAGCAGTACTTC.

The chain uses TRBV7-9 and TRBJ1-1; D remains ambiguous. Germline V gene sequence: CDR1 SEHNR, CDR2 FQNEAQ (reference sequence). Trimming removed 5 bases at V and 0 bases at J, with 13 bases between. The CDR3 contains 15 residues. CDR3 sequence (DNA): TGTGCCAGCAGCCCTCGGACGGCTGTGAACACTGAAGCTTTCTTT. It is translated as CASSPRTAVNTEAFF.

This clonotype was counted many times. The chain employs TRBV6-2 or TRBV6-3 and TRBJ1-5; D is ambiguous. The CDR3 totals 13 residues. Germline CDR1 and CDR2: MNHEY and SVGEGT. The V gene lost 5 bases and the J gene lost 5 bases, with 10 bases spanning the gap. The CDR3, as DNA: TGTGCCAGCAGTCCCGGTCAGGATCAGCCCCAGCATTTT. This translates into CASSPGQDQPQHF.

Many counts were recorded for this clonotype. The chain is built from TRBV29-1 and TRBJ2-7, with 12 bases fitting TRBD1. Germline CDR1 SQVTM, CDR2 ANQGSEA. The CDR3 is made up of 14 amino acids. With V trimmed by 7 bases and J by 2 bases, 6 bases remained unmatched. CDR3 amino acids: CSAVRDRGPYEQYF. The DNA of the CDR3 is TGCAGCGCCGTTAGGGACAGGGGGCCCTACGAGCAGTACTTC.

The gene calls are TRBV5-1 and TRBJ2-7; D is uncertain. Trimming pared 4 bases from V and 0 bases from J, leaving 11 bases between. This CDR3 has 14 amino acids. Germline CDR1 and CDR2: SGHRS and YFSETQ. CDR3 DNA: TGCGCCAGCAGCCCGGAGTGGGGCTCCTACGAGCAGTACTTC. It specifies CASSPEWGSYEQYF.

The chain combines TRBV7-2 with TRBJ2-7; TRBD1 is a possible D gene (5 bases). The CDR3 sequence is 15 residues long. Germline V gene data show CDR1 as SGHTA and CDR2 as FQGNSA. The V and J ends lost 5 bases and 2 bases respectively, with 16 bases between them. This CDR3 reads CASSVVVRGTYEQYF. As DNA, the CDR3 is TGTGCCAGCAGCGTTGTAGTTAGGGGAACCTACGAGCAGTACTTC. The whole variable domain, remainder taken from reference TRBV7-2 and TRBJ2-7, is GAGVSQSPSNKVTEKGKDVELRCDPISGHTALYWYRQSLGQGLEFLIYFQGNSAPDKSGLPSDRFSAERTGGSVSTLTIQRTQQEDSAVYLCASSVVVRGTYEQYFGPGTRLTVT.

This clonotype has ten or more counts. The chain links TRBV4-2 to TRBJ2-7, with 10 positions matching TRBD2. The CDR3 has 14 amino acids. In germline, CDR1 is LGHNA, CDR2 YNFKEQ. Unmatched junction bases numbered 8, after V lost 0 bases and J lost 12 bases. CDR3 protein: CASSQDSAGGPPYF. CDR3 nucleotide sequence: TGTGCCAGCAGCCAAGACTCAGCGGGAGGGCCTCCGTACTTC.

CDR3 protein: CATSGLRGYTF. The CDR3 region has the DNA TGTGCCACCAGTGGACTCCGGGGCTACACCTTC. The chain is built from TRBV24-1 and TRBJ1-2; D is undetermined. V lost 5 bases to trimming and J lost 8 bases, with 8 bases between them. There are 11 residues in the CDR3. The germline gives CDR1 KGHDR, CDR2 SFDVKD.

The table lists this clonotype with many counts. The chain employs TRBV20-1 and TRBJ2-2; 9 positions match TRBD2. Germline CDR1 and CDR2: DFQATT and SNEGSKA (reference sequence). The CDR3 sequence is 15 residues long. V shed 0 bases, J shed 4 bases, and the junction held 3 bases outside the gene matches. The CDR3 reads CSARESREGTGELFF. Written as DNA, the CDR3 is TGCAGTGCTAGAGAATCGCGGGAGGGCACCGGGGAGCTGTTTTTT.

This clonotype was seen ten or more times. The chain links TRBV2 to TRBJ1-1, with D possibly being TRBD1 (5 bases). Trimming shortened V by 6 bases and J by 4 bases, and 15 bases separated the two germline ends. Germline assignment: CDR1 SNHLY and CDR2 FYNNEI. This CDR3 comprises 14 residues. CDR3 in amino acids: CASSTTGLATEAFF. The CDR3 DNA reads TGTGCCAGCAGCACAACAGGCTTGGCCACTGAAGCTTTCTTT.

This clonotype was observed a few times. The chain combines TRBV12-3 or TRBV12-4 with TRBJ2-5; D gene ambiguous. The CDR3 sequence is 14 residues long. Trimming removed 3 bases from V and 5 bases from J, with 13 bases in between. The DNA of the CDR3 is TGTGCCAGCAGTTTGGACGGTGAAGTTGAGACCCAGTACTTC. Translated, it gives CASSLDGEVETQYF.

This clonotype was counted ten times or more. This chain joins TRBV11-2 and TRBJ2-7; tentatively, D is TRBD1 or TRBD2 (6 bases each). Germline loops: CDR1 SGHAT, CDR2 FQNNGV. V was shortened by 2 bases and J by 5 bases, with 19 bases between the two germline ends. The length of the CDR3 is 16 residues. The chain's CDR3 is CASSLIPSGARNEQYF. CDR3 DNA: TGTGCCAGCAGCTTAATCCCCTCGGGGGCGCGGAACGAGCAGTACTTC.

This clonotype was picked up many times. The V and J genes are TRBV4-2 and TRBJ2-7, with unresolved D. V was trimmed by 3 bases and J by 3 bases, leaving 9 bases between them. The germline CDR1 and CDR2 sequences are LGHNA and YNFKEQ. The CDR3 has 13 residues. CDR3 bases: TGTGCCAGCAGCCAGGCCCCCGACTACGAGCAGTACTTC. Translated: CASSQAPDYEQYF.

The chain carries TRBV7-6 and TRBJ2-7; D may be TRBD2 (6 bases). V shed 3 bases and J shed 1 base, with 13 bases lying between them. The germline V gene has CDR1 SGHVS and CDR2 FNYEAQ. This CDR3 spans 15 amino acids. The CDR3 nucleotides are TGTGCCAGCAGCTTTTCTATAGCGGAGTCCTACGAGCAGTACTTC. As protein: CASSFSIAESYEQYF.

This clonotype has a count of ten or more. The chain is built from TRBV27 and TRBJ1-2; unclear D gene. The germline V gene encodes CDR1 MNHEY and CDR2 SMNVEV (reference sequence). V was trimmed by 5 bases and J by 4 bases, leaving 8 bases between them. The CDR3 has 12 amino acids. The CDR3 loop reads CASSNKIYGYTF. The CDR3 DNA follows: TGTGCCAGCAGTAATAAAATCTATGGCTACACCTTC.

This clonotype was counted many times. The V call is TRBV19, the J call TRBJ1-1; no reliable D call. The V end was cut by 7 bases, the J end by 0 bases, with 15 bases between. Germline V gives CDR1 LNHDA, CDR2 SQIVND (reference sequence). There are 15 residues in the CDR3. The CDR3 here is CASTSWELMNTEAFF. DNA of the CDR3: TGTGCCAGTACCAGTTGGGAACTCATGAACACTGAAGCTTTCTTT.